Described below is a single TCR beta chain sequence and its context. Germline V lookup: CDR1 SGDLS, CDR2 YYNGEE. The CDR3 extends over 14 amino acids. Trimming stripped 3 bases from V and 2 bases from J, with 12 bases between. This sample is drawn from a study of spatial heterogeneity in lung cancer. Each CDR3 protein gets one entry after TCRdb re-called the 5' RACE reads with MiXCR. The sample includes 65,000 to 85,000 distinct CDR3 sequences, 15% to 25% of them seen just once. Time point: sample taken at primary tumor resection. No cells were sorted before sequencing. The whole RNA sequenced was extracted from tumor, nontumor lung or frozen PBMC.

This TCR came from a male donor with early-stage non-small cell lung cancer. This sequence joins TRBV9 and TRBJ2-7; TRBD1 might be the D (5 bases). Specimen: PBMCs, collected at surgery. CDR3 sequence reads: CASSATGTPYEQYF. As DNA, the CDR3 is TGTGCCAGCAGCGCTACAGGTACCCCCTACGAGCAGTACTTC.